This T cell receptor (beta chain) was obtained from a study of cytomegalovirus exposure and HLA in healthy donors. Turning to the study itself: Later, an analysis reported that the 110 or so validation repertoires had used the same platform as the approximately 720 first-cohort repertoires.

Study results and limitations: The study designated about 180 TCR beta chains cytomegalovirus-associated. In vitro checks showed that three CMV-associated chains really do target CMV antigens.

On this clone: Its antigen is still unknown.

The germline V and J ends were trimmed by 0 bases and 13 bases, with 15 bases remaining between them. This CDR3 comprises 12 residues. Germline V CDR1 and CDR2: SQVTM, ANQGSEA. Using immunoSEQ multiplex PCR, the repertoire was profiled, and TCRdb retains in-frame clones only, with some absent. The data hold under 150,000 clones, with 88% observed a single time. The chain combines TRBV29-1 with TRBJ1-2; D is unresolved. This TCR was sampled from a woman under 30 in good health and CMV-seropositive. The source material was PBMCs. In nucleotides, the CDR3 is TGCAGCGTTGAAGATCGACGGCCAGGAATCACCTTC. Translation gives CSVEDRRPGITF.